These 11 T cell receptor beta chains were sequenced from one sample in a study of CD4 T cells in relation to SARS-CoV-2 and coronaviruses (dated by TCRdb to the early 2020s). Their antigens remain unidentified. The receptor library was made with the immunoSEQ multiplex PCR assay. The table was pulled from immuneACCESS by TCRdb, which kept in-frame rearrangements only. Such tables lose some clones; where checked, under half of the loss comes from unresolved V genes, and the rest has no known cause. A total of about 47,000 clones appear in this sample, 82% of them only once. 1.4% of the sample goes to the ten largest clones. The sample taken for sequencing was naive CD4+ T cells from PBMCs, cultured in vitro. Sample cell subset or site, as interpreted from the label and publication: naive CD4+ T cells isolated by negative enrichment. These receptors were obtained from an adult with COVID-19.

The V call is TRBV6-1, the J call TRBJ2-5; no reliable D call. CDR1 MNHNS and CDR2 SASEGT come from the germline V gene. This CDR3 has 20 amino acids. Trimming shortened V by 2 bases and J by 5 bases, and 30 bases separated the two germline ends. In nucleotides, the CDR3 is TGTGCCAGCAGTGAAATCCTGGGCCCTGCGGCAGATTTGGTTAGGGAGACCCAGTACTTC. This codes for CASSEILGPAADLVRETQYF.

There are a few counts of this clone. The chain combines TRBV5-1 with TRBJ2-2; TRBD2 agrees at 7 bases. V dropped 4 bases and J dropped 5; count of bases not matched to a gene: 8. Germline V CDR1 and CDR2: SGHRS, YFSETQ. The CDR3 has 15 amino acids. The chain's CDR3 is CASSPGTGGTGELFF. CDR3 nucleotide sequence: TGCGCCAGCAGCCCCGGGACGGGGGGTACCGGGGAGCTGTTTTTT.

This chain connects TRBV28 to TRBJ1-4; 10 nucleotides align to TRBD1. The CDR3 runs 15 residues. Germline V gene data show CDR1 as MDHEN and CDR2 as SYDVKM. Trimming cost V 6 bases and J 4 bases; bases outside gene matches: 5. Here the CDR3 reads CASSSRTGGNEKLFF. CDR3 coding DNA: TGTGCCAGCAGCAGCAGGACAGGGGGTAATGAAAAACTGTTTTTT.

J is TRBJ1-5 and V is TRBV19, with D maybe TRBD1 (5 bases). The CDR3 is 16 residues long. The germline gives CDR1 LNHDA, CDR2 SQIVND (reference sequence). V gave up 3 bases and J gave up 4 bases, with 16 bases separating them. CDR3 residues: CASSISTGKSNQPQHF. The CDR3 DNA is TGTGCCAGTAGTATTAGTACAGGAAAATCGAATCAGCCCCAGCATTTT.

The CDR3 region has the DNA TGTGCCAGCAGCTTAGGGACTAGCGGGAGAAGCACAGATACGCAGTATTTT. This gives the protein CASSLGTSGRSTDTQYF. The chain is built from TRBV7-2 and TRBJ2-3; 13 bases line up with TRBD2. The V and J ends lost 1 base and 0 bases, in that order; junction bases with no gene match: 1. The CDR3 sequence is 17 residues long. Looked up from germline, CDR1 is SGHTA and CDR2 is FQGNSA.

The chain recombines TRBV7-2 with TRBJ2-5; D is possibly TRBD2 (5 bases). The CDR3 extends over 12 amino acids. Germline CDR1 and CDR2: SGHTA and FQGNSA. The V and J ends lost 1 base and 6 bases respectively, with 6 bases between them. The DNA of the CDR3 is TGTGCCAGCAGCTTAGGCGGGCAGACCCAGTACTTC. This encodes CASSLGGQTQYF.

The rearrangement uses TRBV6-6 and TRBJ2-1; D unclear. The CDR3 totals 14 residues. The V end was cut by 5 bases, the J end by 8 bases, with 16 bases between. Germline CDR1 is MNHNY and CDR2 is SVGAGI (reference sequence). The CDR3 sequence is CASSRSTEFHEQFF. CDR3 DNA sequence: TGTGCCAGCAGTCGATCCACCGAGTTCCATGAGCAGTTCTTC.

The chain has TRBV6-5 and TRBJ2-5, with TRBD2 matching 9 bases. This CDR3 is built from 15 residues. CDR1 and CDR2 (germline): MNHEY, SVGAGI. The J segment lost 2 bases and the V segment lost 5 bases, leaving 6 bases of the junction unmatched. CDR3 sequence: CASSRLAVQQETQYF. As DNA, the CDR3 is TGTGCCAGCAGTAGACTAGCGGTACAACAAGAGACCCAGTACTTC.

The gene calls are TRBV18 and TRBJ2-1, with 7 bases that match TRBD2. Germline V gives CDR1 KGHSH, CDR2 LQKENI. The length of the CDR3 is 13 residues. The V gene end was trimmed by 4 bases and the J gene end by 5 bases; junction bases not matched to a gene: 2. The DNA of the CDR3 is TGTGCCAGCTCACTGGGACTAAACAATGAGCAGTTCTTC. It is translated as CASSLGLNNEQFF.

The chain couples TRBV7-3 to TRBJ2-1; D might be TRBD2 (6 bases). Germline-derived CDR1 and CDR2 are SGHTA and FQGTGA. The CDR3 loop spans 15 amino acids. Trimming stripped 5 bases from V and 7 bases from J, with 18 bases between. CDR3 nucleotide sequence: TGTGCCAGCAGCCCCAATTTCGGGACTCAGAATGAGCAGTTCTTC. It translates to CASSPNFGTQNEQFF.

The V call is TRBV18, the J call TRBJ1-4, with unresolved D. Trimming stripped 2 bases from V and 9 bases from J, with 10 bases between. Germline V lookup: CDR1 KGHSH, CDR2 LQKENI. The CDR3 is 13 residues long. CDR3 nucleotides: TGTGCCAGCTCACCAAGCCAGACGCAAAAACTGTTTTTT. As protein: CASSPSQTQKLFF.